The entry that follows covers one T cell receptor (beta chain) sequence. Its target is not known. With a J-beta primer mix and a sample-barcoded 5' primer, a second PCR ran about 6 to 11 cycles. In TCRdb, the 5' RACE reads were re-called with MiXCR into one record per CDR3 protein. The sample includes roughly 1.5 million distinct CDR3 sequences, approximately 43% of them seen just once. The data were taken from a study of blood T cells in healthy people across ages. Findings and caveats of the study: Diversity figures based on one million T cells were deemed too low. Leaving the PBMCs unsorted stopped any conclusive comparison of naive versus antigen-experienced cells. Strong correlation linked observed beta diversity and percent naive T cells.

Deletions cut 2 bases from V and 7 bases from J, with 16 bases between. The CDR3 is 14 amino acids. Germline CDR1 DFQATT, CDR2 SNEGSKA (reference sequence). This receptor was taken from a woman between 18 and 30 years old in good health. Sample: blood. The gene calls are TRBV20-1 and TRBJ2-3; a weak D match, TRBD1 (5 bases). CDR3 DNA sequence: TGCAGTGCTAGATGGGCAGGGCCCCTGTATACGCAGTATTTT. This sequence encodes CSARWAGPLYTQYF.